This T cell receptor (beta chain) was captured in a study of T cells in localized non-small cell lung cancer. Clones were read by immunoSEQ multiplex PCR, and TCRdb kept only the in-frame ones, dropping some. The sample has approximately 5,500 clones, 28% seen once. Findings and limits, study-wide: Overall survival was longer when the density of T cells in the blood was higher.

The CDR3 contains 16 residues. From germline, CDR1 is SQVTM and CDR2 ANQGSEA. V lost 3 bases, J lost 6 bases, and 14 bases stayed unmatched. In the case of this clone: Its specificity is not known.

The chain employs TRBV29-1 and TRBJ2-3, with 8 bases matching TRBD2. The TCR sequence derives from an older female donor with stage I lung adenocarcinoma. The material sequenced was lung tumor tissue, taken before any cancer treatment. CDR3 residues: CSVEEVAGGSPDTQYF. CDR3 DNA sequence: TGCAGCGTTGAGGAGGTGGCGGGGGGAAGTCCCGATACGCAGTATTTT.